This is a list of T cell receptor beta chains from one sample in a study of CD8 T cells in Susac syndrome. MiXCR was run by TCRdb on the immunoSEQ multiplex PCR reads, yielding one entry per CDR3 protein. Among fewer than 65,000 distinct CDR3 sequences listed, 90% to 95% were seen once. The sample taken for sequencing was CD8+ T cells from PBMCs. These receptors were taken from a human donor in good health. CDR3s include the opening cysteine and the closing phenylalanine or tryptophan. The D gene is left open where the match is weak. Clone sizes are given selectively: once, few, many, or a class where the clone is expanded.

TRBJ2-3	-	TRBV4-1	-	TGCGCCAGCAGCCAAGGCCGACAGGTGGAAGATACGCAGTATTTT	CASSQGRQVEDTQYF
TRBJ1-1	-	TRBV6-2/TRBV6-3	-	TGTGCCATCTCCCTACAGGGAGGCACTGAAGCTTTCTTT	CAISLQGGTEAFF
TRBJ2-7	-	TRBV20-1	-	TGCAGTGCTAGACTTCCGGGACACGAATACGAGCAGTACTTC	CSARLPGHEYEQYF
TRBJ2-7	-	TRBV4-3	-	TGCGCCAGCAGTACCCGGGACGGAACCTACGAGCAGTACTTC	CASSTRDGTYEQYF
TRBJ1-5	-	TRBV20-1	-	TGCAGTGCTAGAGTTCAAGGCAGGGGCCTGCCCCAGCATTTT	CSARVQGRGLPQHF
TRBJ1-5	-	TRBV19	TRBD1	TGTGCCAGTAGTTGGGACAGGGGGCCGATCGGGCAGCCCCAGCATTTT	CASSWDRGPIGQPQHF
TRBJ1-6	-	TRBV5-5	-	TGTGCCAGCAGCTTGACAGCCCCGAGCTCCTATAATTCACCCCTCCACTTT	CASSLTAPSSYNSPLHF
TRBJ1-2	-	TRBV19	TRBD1	TGTGCCAGTAGTACCTACCGGGACAGACGGATTAACTATGGCTACACCTTC	CASSTYRDRRINYGYTF
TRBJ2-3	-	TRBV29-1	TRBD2	TGCAGCGTTGAAGACGCTCTGAGGGCGGGGGGGCTTCTAAGCACAGATACGCAGTATTTT	CSVEDALRAGGLLSTDTQYF
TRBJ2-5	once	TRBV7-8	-	TGTGCCAGCAGCTTAGTCCTGGGGATGGGAGAGACCCAGTACTTC	CASSLVLGMGETQYF
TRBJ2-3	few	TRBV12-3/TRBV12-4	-	TGTGCCAGCAGTCCACCAAGCACAGATACGCAGTATTTT	CASSPPSTDTQYF
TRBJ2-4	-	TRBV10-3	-	TGTGCCATCAGTCCGGGCCTCGAAAACATTCAGTACTTC	CAISPGLENIQYF
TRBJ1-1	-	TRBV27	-	TGTGCCAGCAGTTTTAGTGGGGTCGGCACTGAAGCTTTCTTT	CASSFSGVGTEAFF
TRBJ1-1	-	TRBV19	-	TGTGCCAGTAGTGCCGGGATGAACACTGAAGCTTTCTTT	CASSAGMNTEAFF
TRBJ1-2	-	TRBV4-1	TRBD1	TGCGCCAGCAGCCAAGATCCAAGGACAGGGCGAGGGGATGGCTACACCTTC	CASSQDPRTGRGDGYTF
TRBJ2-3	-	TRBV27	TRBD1	TGTGCCAGCAGTCCAATACAGGGGGATACGCAGTATTTT	CASSPIQGDTQYF
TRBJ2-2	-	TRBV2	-	TGTGCCAGCAAGGGGTTTACGGGGGGGGAGCTGTTTTTT	CASKGFTGGELFF
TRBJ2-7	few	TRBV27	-	TGTGCCAGCTCAGGGCAGGGGAGCTACGAGCAGTACTTC	CASSGQGSYEQYF
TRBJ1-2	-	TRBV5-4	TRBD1	TGTGCCAGCAGCTTGGTAGGACAGGGATATACTAACTATGGCTACACCTTC	CASSLVGQGYTNYGYTF
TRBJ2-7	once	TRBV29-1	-	TGCAGCGTTGAAGGGTATCAGGGGTCTTACGAGCAGTACTTC	CSVEGYQGSYEQYF
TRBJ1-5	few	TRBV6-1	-	TGTGCCAGCAGTGAAAGGGGGGTCTACAATCAGCCCCAGCATTTT	CASSERGVYNQPQHF
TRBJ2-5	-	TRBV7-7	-	TGTGCCAGCAGCCGAGGACCCAGTCCTGAAGAGACCCAGTACTTC	CASSRGPSPEETQYF
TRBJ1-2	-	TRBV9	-	TGTGCCAGCAGCGCCCACGGGGGGACGTTTGGCTACACCTTC	CASSAHGGTFGYTF
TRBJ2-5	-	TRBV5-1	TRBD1	TGCGCCAGCAGGCGACGGGACAGGTCGCAAGAGACCCAGTACTTC	CASRRRDRSQETQYF
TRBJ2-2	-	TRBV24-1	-	TGTGCCACCAGTGATTCCCGGACACACGCGAACACCGGGGAGCTGTTTTTT	CATSDSRTHANTGELFF
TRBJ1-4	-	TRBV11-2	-	TGTGCCAGCAGCTTAGGGACGAGGACCAGCCGGAATGAAAAACTGTTTTTT	CASSLGTRTSRNEKLFF
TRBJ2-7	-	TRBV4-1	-	TGCGCCAGCAGCCAAGTCACGGCCGGATACGAGCAGTACTTC	CASSQVTAGYEQYF
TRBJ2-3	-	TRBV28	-	TGTGCCAGCAGTCCCCGCACAGATACGCAGTATTTT	CASSPRTDTQYF
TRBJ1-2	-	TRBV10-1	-	TGCGCCAGCAGTGACAGCAACTATGGCTACACCTTC	CASSDSNYGYTF
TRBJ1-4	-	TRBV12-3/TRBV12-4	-	TGTGCCAGCAGTTTTTCTCAGGGGGAAAAACTGTTTTTT	CASSFSQGEKLFF
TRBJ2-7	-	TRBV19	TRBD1	TGTGCCAGTAGTATTGGACAGGGGGACTACGAGCAGTACTTC	CASSIGQGDYEQYF
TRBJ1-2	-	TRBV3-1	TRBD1	TGTGCCAGCAGCCGAATAGGGACAGGGGCTGGGGGTGGCCCTGGCTACACCTTC	CASSRIGTGAGGGPGYTF
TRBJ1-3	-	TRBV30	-	TGTGCCTGGAATTATGGCTTTGGAAACACCATATATTTT	CAWNYGFGNTIYF
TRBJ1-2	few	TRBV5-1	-	TGCGCCAGCAGCTTTGCAGGACAGAACTATGGCTACACCTTC	CASSFAGQNYGYTF
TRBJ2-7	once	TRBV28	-	TGTGCCAGCAGGGGAGAGGGTTACGAGCAGTACTTC	CASRGEGYEQYF
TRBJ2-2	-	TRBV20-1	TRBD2	TGCAGTGCTAGAGCCCCCGGGGCGGGGGAGTACACCGGGGAGCTGTTTTTT	CSARAPGAGEYTGELFF
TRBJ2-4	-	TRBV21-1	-	TGTGCCAGCAGCATCCGACTAGCGGGGGGGCCGTATCCCAAAAACATTCAGTACTTC	CASSIRLAGGPYPKNIQYF
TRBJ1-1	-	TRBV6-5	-	TGTGCCAGCAGTTACGCAGGACGAGAAGCTTTCTTT	CASSYAGREAFF
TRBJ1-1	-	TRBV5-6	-	TGTGCCAGCAGCCCCCTAGGACAACCGAACACTGAAGCTTTCTTT	CASSPLGQPNTEAFF
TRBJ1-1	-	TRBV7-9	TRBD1	TGTGCCAGTAGTCCACAGGGGACTGAAGCTTTCTTT	CASSPQGTEAFF
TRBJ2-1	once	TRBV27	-	TGTGCCACAACCTCGGAGGGTCGTCAGTTCTTC	CATTSEGRQFF
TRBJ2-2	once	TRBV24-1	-	TGTGCCACCAGTGACCCAGGGCTATCGAACACCGGGGAGCTGTTTTTT	CATSDPGLSNTGELFF
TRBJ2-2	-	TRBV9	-	TGTGCCAGCTCCCACCCCCGAGTAACGGCGAACACCGGGGAGCTGTTTTTT	CASSHPRVTANTGELFF
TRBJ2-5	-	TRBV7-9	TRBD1	TGTGCCAGCAGCTCATTTGGGACAGCACGCCAAGAGACCCAGTACTTC	CASSSFGTARQETQYF
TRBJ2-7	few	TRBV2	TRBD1	TGTGCCAGCAGACCCTGGTCGGACAGGGGGAACGAGCAGTACTTC	CASRPWSDRGNEQYF
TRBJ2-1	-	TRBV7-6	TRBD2	TGTGCCAGCAGTCTTGGACTAGCTTCCTACAATGAGCAGTTCTTC	CASSLGLASYNEQFF
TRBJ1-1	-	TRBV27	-	TGTGCCAGCAGTTTCGGGGGGGCGCCGAATGAAGCTTTCTTT	CASSFGGAPNEAFF
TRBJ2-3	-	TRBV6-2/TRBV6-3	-	TGTGCCAGCAGTCCCCCGACCACAGATACGCAGTATTTT	CASSPPTTDTQYF
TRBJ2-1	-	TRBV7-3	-	TGTGCCAGCAGCCTCTACGGCGGGATTTCCTACAATGAGCAGTTCTTC	CASSLYGGISYNEQFF
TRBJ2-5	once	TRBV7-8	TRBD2	TGTGCCAGCAGCTTAGTGGCTAGCGGGAACCAAGAGACCCAGTACTTC	CASSLVASGNQETQYF
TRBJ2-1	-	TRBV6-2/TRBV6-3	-	TGTGCCAGCGCTGTTACCTATTCTGAGCAGTTCTTC	CASAVTYSEQFF
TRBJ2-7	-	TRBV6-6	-	TGTGCCAGCAGTTACTCCGGGCCCCCCGACGAGCAGTACTTC	CASSYSGPPDEQYF
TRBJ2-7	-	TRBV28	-	TGTGCCAGCAGTCCGAGCGACGGCTCCTACGAGCAGTACTTC	CASSPSDGSYEQYF
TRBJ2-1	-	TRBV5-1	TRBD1	TGCGCCAGTTCGATGGACCCGAGGACAGGATCCTACAATGAGCAGTTCTTC	CASSMDPRTGSYNEQFF
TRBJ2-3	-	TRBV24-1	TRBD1	TGTGCCACCAGTGATTTTCAGGGGGCAGATACGCAGTATTTT	CATSDFQGADTQYF